The source of this T cell receptor (beta chain) is a study of a mutant IDH1 vaccine in newly diagnosed glioma (dated by TCRdb to 2020 to 2023). The study in broad terms: Of the approximately 35 treated patients, about 62% were male and about 40% were female, and the mean age was roughly 40 years. Before enrollment, most patients had been given radiochemotherapy with temozolomide as standard therapy, while the rest had received either radiotherapy alone or temozolomide alone. Peripheral blood was drawn at six visits: V03 (baseline), V05, V07, V10, V12 and V13. Longitudinal TCRB deep sequencing was performed for roughly 25 treated patients wherever samples were available for exploratory analyses.

On this clone itself: This receptor's antigen is unknown. No per-base quality is available; no much larger clone lies one base away.

Results and caveats for the whole study, not just this receptor: Immune responses induced by the vaccine were seen in roughly 95% of patients across multiple MHC alleles. Selection of PBMC samples for TCRB deep sequencing was based on availability. Changes in the top peripheral T cell clonotypes picked up by TCRB sequencing did not appear to be linked to pseudoprogression. The authors stated that sample limitations prevented analyses of patient blood samples from being reproduced.

The library was obtained by the immunoSEQ multiplex PCR assay. Following the manufacturer's protocol, the hsTCRB Kit was used to amplify rearranged TCR beta chain sequences. An Illumina MiSeq was used to sequence the TCRB libraries. Under the source paper's analysis protocol: The kit vendor's proprietary platform handled demultiplexing, trimming and gene mapping. The table was pulled from immuneACCESS by TCRdb, which kept in-frame rearrangements only. Such tables lose some clones; where checked, under half of the loss comes from unresolved V genes, and the rest has no known cause. D and trimming come from the DNA, and the V and J calls and clone size come from that table. A total of 80,000 to 100,000 clones appear in this sample, around three quarters of them only once. Approximately 7.6% of the sample is in the top ten clones. The intended sense of this specimen's time point label: baseline, week 1 (first vaccination visit). The treatment or condition label, read with the paper, signifies: pre-vaccination baseline after standard-of-care therapy. Newly diagnosed WHO grade 3 or 4 IDH1-mutant astrocytomas showing loss of nuclear ATRX were present in the donors. The samples were drawn from NOA16, a multicentre, single-arm, open-label phase I trial in Germany that tested a mutant IDH1 peptide vaccine in humans for the first time. For immunogenicity testing, the blood drawn at visit V03 was used as the baseline sample. Genomic DNA for TCRB sequencing was extracted from EDTA blood using the DNeasy Blood and Tissue Kit.

This receptor was obtained from a man in his forties with glioma. This specimen consisted of PBMCs, obtained from a glioma patient treated with radiotherapy, temozolomide or both.

Here the CDR3 is given as CASSGGDSPYNEQFF. The DNA is TGTGCCAGCAGCGGTGGGGACAGCCCCTACAATGAGCAGTTCTTC. The rearrangement combines TRBV5-4 with TRBJ2-1; the junction holds 7 bases that match TRBD1. For this chain, trimming is 4 bases at the V end and 2 bases at the J end, and the number of junction bases without a gene match is 6. Sequences SGHNT (CDR1) and YYREEE (CDR2) are obtained from the germline V gene (reference sequence). Taken from cysteine to phenylalanine, the CDR3 has 15 residues. Only the CDR3 region is kept as DNA, spanning 45 bases read in frame from base 1.